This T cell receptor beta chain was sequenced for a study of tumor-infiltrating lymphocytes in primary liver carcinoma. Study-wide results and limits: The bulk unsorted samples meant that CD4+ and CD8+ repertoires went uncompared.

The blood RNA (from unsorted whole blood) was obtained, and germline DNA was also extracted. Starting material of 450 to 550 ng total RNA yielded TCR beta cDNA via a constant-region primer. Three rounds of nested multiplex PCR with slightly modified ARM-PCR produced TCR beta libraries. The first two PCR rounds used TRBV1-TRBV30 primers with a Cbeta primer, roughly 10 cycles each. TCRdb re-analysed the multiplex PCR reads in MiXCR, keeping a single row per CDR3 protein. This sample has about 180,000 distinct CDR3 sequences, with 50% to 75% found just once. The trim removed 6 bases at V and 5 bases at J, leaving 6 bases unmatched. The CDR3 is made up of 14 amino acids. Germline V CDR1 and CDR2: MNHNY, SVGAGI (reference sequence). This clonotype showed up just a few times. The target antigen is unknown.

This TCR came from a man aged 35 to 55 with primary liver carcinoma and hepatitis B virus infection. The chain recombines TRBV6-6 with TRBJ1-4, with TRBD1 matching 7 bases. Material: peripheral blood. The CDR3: CASSTGTDNEKLFF. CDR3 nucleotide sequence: TGTGCCAGCAGCACCGGGACAGACAATGAAAAACTGTTTTTT.